The rows below give T cell receptor beta chains drawn from one sample of a study of spatial heterogeneity in lung cancer. Using its own MiXCR run on the 5' RACE reads, TCRdb lists one record per CDR3 protein. The data show around 5,300 distinct CDR3 sequences, with less than 15% seen just once and 45% to 55% held by the top ten. The starting material was lung tumor tissue, obtained at surgery. The source is a male donor with early-stage non-small cell lung cancer. The conserved cysteine and the conserved F or W are not part of the CDR3 here.

V | CDR3
TRBV20-1 | SALQGVAKNIQY
TRBV19 | ASSGILASQETQY
TRBV28 | ASSSTSITDTQY
TRBV6-6 | ASSQEGDTEAF
TRBV10-3 | AIRGPDSGNTIY
TRBV28 | ASSSMNTEAF
TRBV5-1 | ASNPRRGGQNTGELF
TRBV9 | ASSVVGDSYNEQF
TRBV20-1 | SARTGLAGRGETQY
TRBV6-2/TRBV6-3 | ASSPSGRAGELF
TRBV6-5 | ASSLFALGSEAF
TRBV9 | ASSLRQGRDGYT
TRBV6-6 | ASSWRGTLNTEAF
TRBV12-3/TRBV12-4 | ASSPGSKETQY
TRBV20-1 | SARGDKPLEH
TRBV24-1 | ATSDPTRYSYNEQF
TRBV5-1 | ASSLESIGTEAF
TRBV7-2 | ASSLGRGGETQY
TRBV7-9 | ASSINAGAVADTQY
TRBV11-2 | ASSLPGTGGGTQY
TRBV9 | ASSVGAGNSPLH
TRBV28 | ASSLQGFYGYT
TRBV20-1 | SALTTATNTEAF
TRBV5-1 | ASSLRQGAYGYT
TRBV6-1 | ASGRQGPNEKLF
TRBV20-1 | SARAYGGGAADTQY
TRBV20-1 | SARDLREGGNTQY
TRBV6-2/TRBV6-3 | ASSYAGAGTEAF
TRBV7-9 | ASSLLQGADTQY
TRBV30 | ARRRGSGANVLT
TRBV18 | ASSPAASGDSPLH
TRBV7-3 | ASSQGNSNTEAF
TRBV5-1 | ASSLGPGLSNEKLF
TRBV4-1 | ASSQEGHGTNEKLF
TRBV20-1 | SAEAGQGILYGYT
TRBV2 | ASTGLGQGNQPQH
TRBV20-1 | SAQAGGQGTDTQY
TRBV4-3 | ASSQDIGSYNSPLH
TRBV20-1 | SARTVGGGPQH
TRBV20-1 | SAVAGETQETQY
TRBV6-5 | ASSYRGLNQPQH
TRBV20-1 | SARTQGVRELF
TRBV5-1 | ASGSGGPTYEQY
TRBV7-9 | ASSLRGSDTEAF